This TCR beta chain was obtained from a study of cytomegalovirus exposure and HLA in healthy donors. Whole-study context: Samples from HLA-typed donors yielded 85 million to 95 million unique TCRs in an early data release. Of some 410 genotyped donors, more than 75% grouped in the Caucasian-associated ancestry cluster. Study-level findings and limits: Accurate predictions that matched the HLA-A and HLA-B alleles of most subjects were reportedly made from TCR beta sequences.

This CDR3 is 13 amino acids long. The V end lost 4 bases, the J end lost 4 bases, and 10 bases lay between the germline ends. The V gene's germline CDR1 is SQVTM and CDR2 ANQGSEA. This clone was detected only a few times. Its antigen remains unidentified. It was with 60 Vbeta and 13 Jbeta primers that the PCR ran. Using immunoSEQ multiplex PCR, the repertoire was profiled, and TCRdb retains in-frame clones only, with some absent. The sample has about 180,000 clones, around three quarters seen once. The genes are TRBV29-1 and TRBJ1-4; no definite D call. The sequenced material came from PBMCs. The origin of this receptor is a woman between 25 and 40 years old in good health and CMV-seropositive. The CDR3, as DNA: TGCAGCGTTGGAGAGAGGCTTAATGAAAAACTGTTTTTT. The encoded protein is CSVGERLNEKLFF.